Below, 30 T cell receptor beta chains from the same sample are listed, as sequenced in a study of T cell repertoires in aging, cancer and after chemotherapy (dated by TCRdb to between 2018 and 2020). Sequencer: Illumina MiSeq. Using a mixed TRB-A/B primer pool, multiplex touch-down PCR amplified rearranged TRB sequences covering the V, D and J segments. The public reads were reanalyzed by TCRdb: fastp trimming at Q25, MiXCR alignment, in-frame beta chains only. Identical CDR3 proteins give one entry, which carries the most common genes and DNA. The sample has thousands of distinct CDR3 sequences on record, under 25% of them singletons. Jointly, the top ten make up approximately 4% of the sample. Genomic DNA extracted from peripheral blood, rather than sorted cells or RNA, was used as the source for amplification of TCR beta rearrangements. The sample comprised blood. The receptors were sampled from a human donor in good health. The donor label of this sample is uncertain.

By proportion, this clonotype is medium-sized (0.01 to 0.1%). The chain carries TRBV19 and TRBJ2-1; 13 bases agree with TRBD2. CDR1 is LNHDA, CDR2 SQIVND, per germline (reference sequence). The V segment lost 7 bases and the J segment 9 bases; nucleotides outside the gene matches: 6. The CDR3 loop spans 14 amino acids. The CDR3 DNA is TGTGCCAGTATTGGACTAGCGGGAGATACTGAGCAGTTCTTC. This translates into CASIGLAGDTEQFF.

This clonotype qualifies as medium-sized. This chain joins TRBV7-9 and TRBJ2-1; D ambiguous. This CDR3 region has 14 residues. Germline V gene sequence: CDR1 SEHNR, CDR2 FQNEAQ (reference sequence). With 3 bases removed from V and 5 bases from J, the gap between germline ends came to 11 bases. CDR3 loop: CASSLTEVNNEQFF. The CDR3 nucleotides read TGTGCCAGCAGCTTGACCGAGGTTAACAATGAGCAGTTCTTC.

This clonotype is categorized as medium-sized (0.01 to 0.1%). The chain recombines TRBV7-6 with TRBJ1-5; D is unclear. Trimming shortened V by 0 bases and J by 0 bases, and 9 bases separated the two germline ends. The germline CDR1 and CDR2 sequences are SGHVS and FNYEAQ. The CDR3 length is 16 residues. CDR3 amino acids: CASSLAPPDSNQPQHF. In nucleotides, the CDR3 is TGTGCCAGCAGCTTAGCCCCTCCCGATAGCAATCAGCCCCAGCATTTT. Filled out from reference TRBV7-6 and TRBJ1-5, the complete variable domain reads GAGVSQSPRYKVTKRGQDVALRCDPISGHVSLYWYRQALGQGPEFLTYFNYEAQQDKSGLPNDRFSAERPEGSISTLTIQRTEQRDSAMYRCASSLAPPDSNQPQHFGDGTRLSIL.

The rearrangement uses TRBV7-2 and TRBJ2-3; 7 positions agree with TRBD1. The ends lost 6 bases at V and 6 bases at J; junction bases unmatched: 9. CDR3 length: 14 amino acids. The V gene's germline CDR1 is SGHTA and CDR2 FQGNSA. The CDR3 region is CASSSDRTWDTQYF. For the CDR3, the DNA is TGTGCCAGCAGTTCGGACAGGACCTGGGATACGCAGTATTTT.

By sample share, this clonotype is medium-sized. The rearrangement joins TRBV12-3 or TRBV12-4 to TRBJ2-1, with 8 bases fitting TRBD2. V lost 1 base and J lost 7; bases outside the gene matches: 9. This CDR3 comprises 16 residues. The chain's CDR3 is CASSLEFFGGRNEQFF. CDR3 nucleotides: TGTGCCAGCAGTTTAGAATTTTTCGGCGGGAGGAATGAGCAGTTCTTC.

This chain joins TRBV2 and TRBJ2-7; 10 positions agree with TRBD1. From germline, CDR1 is SNHLY and CDR2 FYNNEI. This CDR3 comprises 13 residues. V was clipped by 4 bases and J by 7 bases; unmatched bases: 4. In DNA, the CDR3 is TGTGCCAGCAGTGGGACAGGGGGTGGGGAGCAGTACTTC. It translates to CASSGTGGGEQYF.

This clonotype is medium-sized (0.01 to 0.1%) within its sample. The chain carries TRBV6-1 and TRBJ1-5; TRBD1 matches at 11 bases. The length of the CDR3 is 15 residues. Germline-derived CDR1 and CDR2 are MNHNS and SASEGT. Trimming took 5 bases from V and 5 from J; bases not matched to a gene: 5. CDR3 nucleotides: TGTGCCAGCAGTTGGACAGGGGGCTATGATCAGCCCCAGCATTTT. Translation gives CASSWTGGYDQPQHF.

In this sample, this clonotype is medium-sized. The V call is TRBV12-3 or TRBV12-4, the J call TRBJ2-7, with 11 bases lining up with TRBD1. V trimming: 3 bases; J trimming: 6 bases; junction bases outside the gene matches: 4. The length of the CDR3 is 14 residues. CDR3 sequence: CASSLGGTGGEQYF. As DNA, the CDR3 is TGTGCCAGCAGTTTGGGTGGGACAGGGGGCGAGCAGTACTTC.

This clonotype is medium-sized by share. CDR3 residues: CASSLDGSFGYNEQFF. CDR3 sequence (DNA): TGTGCCAGCAGCTTGGACGGGTCATTTGGCTACAATGAGCAGTTCTTC. This sequence joins TRBV5-4 and TRBJ2-1; D remains unclear. Germline assignment: CDR1 SGHNT and CDR2 YYREEE (reference sequence). With 0 bases removed from V and 3 bases from J, the gap between germline ends came to 13 bases. CDR3 length equals 16 residues.

This clonotype is medium-sized within its sample. The chain is built from TRBV5-5 and TRBJ2-1, with D possibly matching TRBD1 (5 bases). The CDR3 spans 12 residues. Germline V CDR1 and CDR2: SGHKS, YYEKEE (reference sequence). V was shortened by 3 bases and J by 12 bases, with 13 bases between the two germline ends. This CDR3 is CASSSTTAGQFF. The CDR3 nucleotides read TGTGCCAGCAGCTCCACGACAGCCGGGCAGTTCTTC.

By sample share, this clonotype is medium-sized. This chain joins TRBV6-5 and TRBJ1-5; TRBD1 matches 7 bases. Germline V gives CDR1 MNHEY, CDR2 SVGAGI. The CDR3 has 15 amino acids. With V trimmed by 2 bases and J by 5 bases, 6 bases remained unmatched. The CDR3 spells CASSYTGALDQPQHF. The CDR3 DNA reads as TGTGCCAGCAGTTACACAGGGGCGCTGGATCAGCCCCAGCATTTT.

V gene TRBV6-6 combines with J gene TRBJ2-3; D is possibly TRBD2 (6 bases). V lost 2 bases, J lost 1 base, and 13 bases lay in between. CDR1 is MNHNY and CDR2 is SVGAGI in the germline V gene (reference sequence). The CDR3 extends over 16 amino acids. In DNA, the CDR3 is TGTGCCAGCAGTTACAAAACCGGAGGGGGCACAGATACGCAGTATTTT. It yields the protein CASSYKTGGGTDTQYF.

By frequency in the sample, this clonotype is medium-sized (0.01 to 0.1%). The rearrangement links TRBV11-2 to TRBJ2-3, with D possibly called TRBD1 or TRBD2 (6 bases each). The germline V gene encodes CDR1 SGHAT and CDR2 FQNNGV. The length of the CDR3 is 17 residues. Trimming removed 1 base at V and 4 bases at J, with 18 bases between. CDR3 protein: CASSLGHWGASPDTQYF. As DNA, the CDR3 is TGTGCCAGCAGCTTAGGGCACTGGGGGGCTAGTCCAGATACGCAGTATTTT.

The chain is built from TRBV7-2 and TRBJ2-7; 10 nucleotides match TRBD2. This CDR3 has 17 amino acids. CDR1 is SGHTA and CDR2 is FQGNSA in the germline V gene. The V gene end was trimmed by 2 bases and the J gene end by 0 bases; junction bases not matched to a gene: 7. In DNA, the CDR3 is TGTGCCAGCAGCTTAAAAACTAGCGGGGTTAGCTCCTACGAGCAGTACTTC. Its translation: CASSLKTSGVSSYEQYF.

Judged by abundance, this clonotype is medium-sized. V and J are TRBV24-1 and TRBJ2-3; 7 bases align to TRBD1. Per germline, CDR1 KGHDR and CDR2 SFDVKD. The V segment lost 9 bases and the J segment 0 bases; nucleotides outside the gene matches: 5. This CDR3 is built from 14 residues. CDR3 DNA sequence: TGTGCCACCCGGGACAGTACTAGCACAGATACGCAGTATTTT. It codes for CATRDSTSTDTQYF.

The chain joins TRBV6-6 to TRBJ1-5, with 9 positions matching TRBD1. CDR3 length equals 14 residues. The V gene's germline CDR1 is MNHNY and CDR2 SVGAGI (reference sequence). V lost 6 bases and J lost 4; bases outside the gene matches: 4. The CDR3 is CASRRTGDNQPQHF. The CDR3 DNA reads as TGTGCCAGCAGACGGACAGGGGATAATCAGCCCCAGCATTTT.

The rearrangement links TRBV12-3 or TRBV12-4 to TRBJ2-3; 8 bases line up with TRBD2. V lost 2 bases and J lost 4; bases outside the gene matches: 8. The CDR3 runs 16 residues. The CDR3 nucleotides read TGTGCCAGCAGTTTACGCTGGGGACTAGTGGCAGATACGCAGTATTTT. It yields the protein CASSLRWGLVADTQYF.

J is TRBJ2-7 and V is TRBV5-1; 9 bases are a match to TRBD2. The CDR3 is 18 amino acids. Germline V gene lookup returns CDR1 SGHRS and CDR2 YFSETQ. V lost 1 base to trimming and J lost 1 base; unmatched junction nucleotides: 12. CDR3 coding DNA: TGCGCCAGCAGCTTGTTATCGGCTAGCGGGGACTGGTCCTACGAGCAGTACTTC. Protein: CASSLLSASGDWSYEQYF.

The chain recombines TRBV6-5 with TRBJ2-7; tentatively, D is TRBD1 (5 bases). Germline V gene sequence: CDR1 MNHEY, CDR2 SVGAGI. The length of the CDR3 is 13 residues. The ends were cut back, 5 bases at V and 4 bases at J, with 12 bases in the middle. CDR3 in amino acids: CASSRPQGYEQYF. As DNA, the CDR3 is TGTGCCAGCAGTAGACCCCAGGGATACGAGCAGTACTTC.

The sample holds a few counts of this clonotype. This chain links TRBV7-9 with TRBJ1-5; D possibly corresponds to TRBD1 (6 bases). The V gene's germline CDR1 is SEHNR and CDR2 FQNEAQ (reference sequence). Deletions cut 1 base from V and 7 bases from J, with 11 bases between. The CDR3 contains 14 residues. CDR3 in amino acids: CASSLGGLEQPQHF. CDR3 DNA: TGTGCCAGCAGCTTAGGGGGGCTTGAACAGCCCCAGCATTTT.

In its sample, this clonotype is medium-sized. The chain joins TRBV6-2 or TRBV6-3 to TRBJ2-7; D ambiguous. V was cut by 4 bases and J by 0 bases, with 10 bases left in between. CDR1 MNHEY and CDR2 SVGEGT come from the germline V gene. The CDR3 spans 14 residues. Written as DNA, the CDR3 is TGTGCCAGCAGTTCACCTGCCAGCTCCTACGAGCAGTACTTC. This gives the protein CASSSPASSYEQYF.

On this clonotype itself: This may come from a read error, since a much larger clone is one base off. The conserved phenylalanine or tryptophan is not found at the CDR3 terminus, so this likely reflects a read error. The chain combines TRBV7-9 with TRBJ1-2; 9 bases are a match to TRBD1. The germline V gene has CDR1 SEHNR and CDR2 FQNEAQ (reference sequence). This CDR3 is 18 amino acids long. The junction had 13 bases not matched to a gene; V was cut back by 2 bases and J by 3 bases. The CDR3 protein is CASSLSRDRVGRHYGYTS. CDR3 nucleotides: TGTGCCAGCAGCTTAAGCCGGGACAGGGTAGGAAGGCACTATGGCTACACCTCC.

By sample fraction, this clonotype is medium-sized. CDR3 protein: CASSVLAGGSTDTQYF. Here the CDR3 DNA reads TGTGCCAGCAGTGTTCTAGCGGGGGGCTCCACAGATACGCAGTATTTT. The chain employs TRBV6-4 and TRBJ2-3; 11 nucleotides line up with TRBD2. Germline V CDR1 and CDR2: MRHNA, SNTAGT. This CDR3 is 16 amino acids long. Germline trimming cut 4 bases from V and 2 bases from J; bases unmatched to any gene: 5.

This clonotype was detected a few times. A much larger clone is a single base away; this may be a read error. V gene TRBV19 combines with J gene TRBJ1-1; D perhaps matches TRBD1 (6 bases). Trimming removed 8 bases at V and 9 bases at J, with 16 bases between. From germline, CDR1 is LNHDA and CDR2 SQIVND (reference sequence). This CDR3 spans 12 amino acids. CDR3 in DNA: TGTGCCAGTCAACAGGGACTTACTAAAGCTTTCTTT. Its translation is CASQQGLTKAFF.

This clonotype has more than one count but fewer than ten. The rearrangement joins TRBV20-1 to TRBJ2-2, with unresolved D. Germline values: CDR1 DFQATT, CDR2 SNEGSKA (reference sequence). The CDR3 totals 15 residues. V gave up 2 bases and J gave up 2 bases, with 12 bases separating them. The CDR3 nucleotides are TGCAGTGCTAGACCCGGTAACAGAAACACCGGGGAGCTGTTTTTT. Translating gives CSARPGNRNTGELFF.

This clonotype rates as medium-sized. The chain links TRBV29-1 to TRBJ1-1; 7 nucleotides agree with TRBD1. The CDR3 loop spans 13 amino acids. CDR1 and CDR2 (germline): SQVTM, ANQGSEA. After removal of 7 bases from V and 1 base from J, the junction contained 6 bases not matched to a gene. The CDR3 reads CSGRGARNTEAFF. The CDR3 DNA sequence: TGCAGCGGCAGGGGGGCGAGGAACACTGAAGCTTTCTTT. Drawing the rest from reference TRBV29-1 and TRBJ1-1, the complete variable domain is SAVISQKPSRDICQRGTSLTIQCQVDSQVTMMFWYRQQPGQSLTLIATANQGSEATYESGFVIDKFPISRPNLTFSTLTVSNMSPEDSSIYLCSGRGARNTEAFFGQGTRLTVV.

This clonotype is labeled medium-sized. This sequence joins TRBV6-5 and TRBJ1-2, with 8 positions matching TRBD1. Per the germline V gene, CDR1 is MNHEY and CDR2 is SVGAGI. Trimming cost V 5 bases and J 1 base; bases outside gene matches: 3. CDR3 size: 14 residues. The CDR3: CASSGQGLNYGYTF. The CDR3 DNA is TGTGCCAGCAGTGGACAGGGCCTTAACTATGGCTACACCTTC.

This clonotype is categorized as medium-sized. The chain links TRBV19 to TRBJ1-5; D is unclear. Trimming removed 4 bases at V and 0 bases at J, with 10 bases between. Germline CDR1 and CDR2: LNHDA and SQIVND (reference sequence). This CDR3 is built from 15 residues. The CDR3 DNA sequence: TGTGCCAGTAGTAGGTCCGAATATAGCAATCAGCCCCAGCATTTT. As protein: CASSRSEYSNQPQHF.

The V call is TRBV29-1, the J call TRBJ2-7; weak D call: TRBD2 (7 bases). The germline V gene encodes CDR1 SQVTM and CDR2 ANQGSEA. Trimming removed 2 bases at V and 7 bases at J, with 9 bases between. The CDR3 runs 11 residues. The CDR3 DNA sequence: TGCAGCGTTGAAAGGGGGGGGGAGCAGTACTTC. Translated: CSVERGGEQYF.

This clonotype was seen a few times. This rearrangement joins TRBV14 to TRBJ1-3, with TRBD1 as a possible D gene (6 bases). The V end lost 4 bases, the J end lost 6 bases, and 13 bases lay between the germline ends. The CDR3 extends over 14 amino acids. In germline, CDR1 is SGHDN, CDR2 FVKESK. CDR3 coding DNA: TGTGCCAGCAGCCCCCCCGGGACAACAAACACCATATATTTT. Translation: CASSPPGTTNTIYF.